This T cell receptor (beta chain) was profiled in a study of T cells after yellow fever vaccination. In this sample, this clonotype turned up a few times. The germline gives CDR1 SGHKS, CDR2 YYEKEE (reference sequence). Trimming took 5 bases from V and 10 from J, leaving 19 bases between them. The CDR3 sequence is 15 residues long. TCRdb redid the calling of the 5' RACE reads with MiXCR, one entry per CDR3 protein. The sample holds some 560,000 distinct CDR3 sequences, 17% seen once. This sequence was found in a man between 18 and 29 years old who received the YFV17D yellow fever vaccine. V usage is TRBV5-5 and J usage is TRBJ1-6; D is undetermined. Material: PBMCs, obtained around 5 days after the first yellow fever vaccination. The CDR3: CASRSDGVLGSPLHF. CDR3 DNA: TGTGCCAGCAGAAGCGACGGGGTCCTTGGCTCACCCCTCCACTTT.